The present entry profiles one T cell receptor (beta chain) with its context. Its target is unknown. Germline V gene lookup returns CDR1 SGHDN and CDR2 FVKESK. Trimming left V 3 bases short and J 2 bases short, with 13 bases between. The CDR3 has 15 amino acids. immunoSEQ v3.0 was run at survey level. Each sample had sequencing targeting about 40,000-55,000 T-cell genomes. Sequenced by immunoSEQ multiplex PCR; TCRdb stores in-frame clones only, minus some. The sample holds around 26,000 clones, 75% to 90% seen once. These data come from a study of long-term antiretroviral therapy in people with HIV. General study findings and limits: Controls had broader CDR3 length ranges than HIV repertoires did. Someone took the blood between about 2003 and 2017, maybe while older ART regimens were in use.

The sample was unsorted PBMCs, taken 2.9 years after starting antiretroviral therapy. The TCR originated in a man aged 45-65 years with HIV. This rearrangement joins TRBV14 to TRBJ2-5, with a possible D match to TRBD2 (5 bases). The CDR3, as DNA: TGTGCCAGCAGCCACGCGGGCCTTCCTCAAGAGACCCAGTACTTC. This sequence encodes CASSHAGLPQETQYF.